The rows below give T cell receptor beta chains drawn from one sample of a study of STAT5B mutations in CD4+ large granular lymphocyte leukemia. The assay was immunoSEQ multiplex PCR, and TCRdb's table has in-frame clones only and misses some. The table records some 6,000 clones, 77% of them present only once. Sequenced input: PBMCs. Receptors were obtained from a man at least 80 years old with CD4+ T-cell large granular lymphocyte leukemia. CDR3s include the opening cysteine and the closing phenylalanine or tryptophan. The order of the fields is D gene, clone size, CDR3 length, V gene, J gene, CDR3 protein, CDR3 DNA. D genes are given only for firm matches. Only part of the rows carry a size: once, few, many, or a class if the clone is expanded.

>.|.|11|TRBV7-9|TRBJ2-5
CASSWRETQYF
TGTGCCAGCAGCTGGAGGGAGACCCAGTACTTC
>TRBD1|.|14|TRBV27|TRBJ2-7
CASSSIGTDYEQYF
TGTGCCAGCAGTTCAATCGGGACAGACTACGAGCAGTACTTC
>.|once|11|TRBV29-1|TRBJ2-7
CSVEDVYEQYF
TGCAGCGTTGAAGACGTGTACGAGCAGTACTTC
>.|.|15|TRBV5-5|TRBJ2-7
CASSQELGFPDEQYF
TGTGCCAGCAGCCAGGAACTAGGCTTCCCCGACGAGCAGTACTTC
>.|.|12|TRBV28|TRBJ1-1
CASSTDYTEAFF
TGTGCCAGCAGCACAGATTACACTGAAGCTTTCTTT
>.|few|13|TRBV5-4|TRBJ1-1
CASSSGVTSEAFF
TGTGCCAGCAGCTCGGGAGTGACTAGTGAAGCTTTCTTT
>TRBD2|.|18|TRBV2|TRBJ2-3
CASRTLETSGGWGDTQYF
TGTGCCAGCAGGACACTCGAGACTAGCGGGGGTTGGGGGGATACGCAGTATTTT
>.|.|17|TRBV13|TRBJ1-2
CASSQGRGPLPNYGYTF
TGTGCCAGCAGCCAAGGTAGGGGACCGTTACCTAACTATGGCTACACCTTC
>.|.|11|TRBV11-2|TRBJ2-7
CASSQSYEQYF
TGTGCCAGCAGCCAGTCCTACGAGCAGTACTTC
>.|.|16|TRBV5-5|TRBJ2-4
CASSLWLARAKNIQYF
TGTGCCAGCAGCTTGTGGCTAGCAAGGGCCAAAAACATTCAGTACTTC
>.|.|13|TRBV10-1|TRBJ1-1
CASSTRENTEAFF
TGCGCCAGCAGCACCAGGGAGAACACTGAAGCTTTCTTT
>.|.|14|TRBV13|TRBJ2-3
CASSLGGAADTQYF
TGTGCCAGCAGCTTAGGGGGTGCGGCAGATACGCAGTATTTT
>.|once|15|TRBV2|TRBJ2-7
CASSDGGGRSYEQYF
TGTGCCAGCAGTGACGGGGGCGGCCGCTCCTACGAGCAGTACTTC
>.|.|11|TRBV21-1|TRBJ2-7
CASSKEGEQYF
TGTGCCAGCAGCAAAGAAGGGGAGCAGTACTTC
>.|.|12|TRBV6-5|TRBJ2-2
CASSGETGELFF
TGTGCCAGCAGTGGGGAGACCGGGGAGCTGTTTTTT
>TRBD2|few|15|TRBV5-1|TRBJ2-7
CASSLGTSGRDEQYF
TGCGCCAGCAGCTTGGGCACGAGCGGGAGGGACGAGCAGTACTTC
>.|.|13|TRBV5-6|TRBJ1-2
CASTLQVFYGYTF
TGTGCCAGCACCCTACAGGTTTTCTATGGCTACACCTTC
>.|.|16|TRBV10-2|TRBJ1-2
CASSVRGGLTDYGYTF
TGCGCCAGCAGTGTAAGGGGCGGACTTACGGACTATGGCTACACCTTC
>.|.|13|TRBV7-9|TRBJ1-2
CASSLGGNYGYTF
TGTGCCAGCAGCTTAGGAGGGAACTATGGCTACACCTTC
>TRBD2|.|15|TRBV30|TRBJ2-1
CAWSNGGSSYNEQFF
TGTGCCTGGAGTAATGGCGGGAGCTCCTACAATGAGCAGTTCTTC
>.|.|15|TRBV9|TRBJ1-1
CASSVAGVPNTEAFF
TGTGCCAGCAGCGTAGCGGGGGTACCGAACACTGAAGCTTTCTTT
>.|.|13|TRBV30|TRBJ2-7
CAWSVGLTYEQYF
TGTGCCTGGAGTGTCGGACTTACCTACGAGCAGTACTTC
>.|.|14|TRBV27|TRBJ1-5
CASSRGQGGQPQHF
TGTGCCAGCAGTCGCGGGCAGGGTGGACAGCCCCAGCATTTT
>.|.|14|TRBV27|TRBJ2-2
CASSLSRPTGELFF
TGTGCCAGCAGTTTGTCCAGGCCGACCGGGGAGCTGTTTTTT
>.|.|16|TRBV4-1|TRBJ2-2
CASSPPQGVNTGELFF
TGCGCCAGCAGCCCTCCTCAAGGGGTGAACACCGGGGAGCTGTTTTTT
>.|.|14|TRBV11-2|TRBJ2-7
CASSLDNSYYEQYF
TGTGCCAGCAGCTTAGACAACAGTTACTACGAGCAGTACTTC
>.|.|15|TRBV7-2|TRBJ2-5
CASSQHGGRGETQYF
TGTGCCAGCAGCCAACATGGAGGGCGAGGAGAGACCCAGTACTTC
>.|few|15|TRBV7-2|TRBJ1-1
CASSLVLGKNTEAFF
TGTGCCAGCAGCTTAGTTTTAGGCAAGAACACTGAAGCTTTCTTT
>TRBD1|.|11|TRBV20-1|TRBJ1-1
CSAARDREAFF
TGCAGTGCAGCCCGGGACAGGGAAGCTTTCTTT